This T cell receptor beta chain emerged from a study of T-cell memory formation after mild COVID-19. This clonotype has a handful of counts. 5'RACE, which relied on constant-segment primers, yielded TCR alpha and TCR beta cDNA libraries carrying sample barcodes and UMIs. MiXCR was run by TCRdb on the 5' RACE reads, yielding one entry per CDR3 protein. The sample records some 350,000 distinct CDR3 sequences, about a sixth being singletons. The source of this sequence is a man in his late teens or twenties who had mild COVID-19 (a few samples of this study predate the infection). Cell type and time point are not known. The sequencing input was PBMCs or a T cell subset sorted from them (not recorded which).

The CDR3 DNA reads as TGTGCCAGCAGCGTAGCAAGCGGCCCTCAGTATGGCTACACCTTC. The encoded protein is CASSVASGPQYGYTF. The V gene is TRBV9, the J gene TRBJ1-2; D is ambiguous. Germline CDR1 is SGDLS and CDR2 is YYNGEE. Trimming took off 0 bases at V and 5 bases at J, with 14 bases between the two ends. This CDR3 region has 15 residues.